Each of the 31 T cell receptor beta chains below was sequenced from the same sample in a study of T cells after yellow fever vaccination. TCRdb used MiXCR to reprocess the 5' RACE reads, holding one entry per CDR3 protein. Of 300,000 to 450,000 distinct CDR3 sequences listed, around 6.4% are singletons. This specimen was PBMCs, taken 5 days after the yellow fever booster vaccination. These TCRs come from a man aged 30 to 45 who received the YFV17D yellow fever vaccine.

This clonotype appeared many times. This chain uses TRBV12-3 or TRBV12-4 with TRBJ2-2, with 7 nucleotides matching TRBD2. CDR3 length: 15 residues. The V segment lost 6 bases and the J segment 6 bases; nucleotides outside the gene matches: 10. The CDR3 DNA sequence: TGTGCCAGCAGCCCTAGCGGAGCGCCCCCCGGGGAGCTGTTTTTT. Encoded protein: CASSPSGAPPGELFF.

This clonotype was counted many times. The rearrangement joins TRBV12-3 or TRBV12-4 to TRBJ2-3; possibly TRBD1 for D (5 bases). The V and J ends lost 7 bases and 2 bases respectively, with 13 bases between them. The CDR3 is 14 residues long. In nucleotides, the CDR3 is TGTGCCAGCACTCTAGGGGATATCACAGATACGCAGTATTTT. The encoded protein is CASTLGDITDTQYF.

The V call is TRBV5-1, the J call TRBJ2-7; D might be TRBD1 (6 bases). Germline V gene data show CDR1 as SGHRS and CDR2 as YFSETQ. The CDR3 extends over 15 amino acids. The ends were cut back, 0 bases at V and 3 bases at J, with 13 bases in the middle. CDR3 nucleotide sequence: TGCGCCAGCAGCTTGGGGCAGGGGCCCTTCTACGAGCAGTACTTC. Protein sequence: CASSLGQGPFYEQYF. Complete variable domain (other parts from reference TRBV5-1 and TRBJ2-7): KAGVTQTPRYLIKTRGQQVTLSCSPISGHRSVSWYQQTPGQGLQFLFEYFSETQRNKGNFPGRFSGRQFSNSRSEMNVSTLELGDSALYLCASSLGQGPFYEQYFGPGTRLTVT.

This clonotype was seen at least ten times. The DNA of the CDR3 is TGTGCCAGCAGCCCCGGGGCCCTCGGGCAGTTCTTC. This codes for CASSPGALGQFF. The chain recombines TRBV3-1 with TRBJ2-1, with D perhaps being TRBD1 or TRBD2 (5 bases each). CDR1 and CDR2 from the germline V gene are LGHDT and YNNKEL (reference sequence). The CDR3 length is 12 residues. The V end lost 4 bases, the J end lost 12 bases, and 13 bases lay between the germline ends.

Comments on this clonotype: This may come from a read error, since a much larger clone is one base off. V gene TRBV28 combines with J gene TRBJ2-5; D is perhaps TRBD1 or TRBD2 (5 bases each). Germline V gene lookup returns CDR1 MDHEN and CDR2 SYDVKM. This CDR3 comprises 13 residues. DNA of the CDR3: TGTGCCAGCAGTTTCCGAGCCCCCGGGACCCTGTACTTC. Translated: CASSFRAPGTLYF. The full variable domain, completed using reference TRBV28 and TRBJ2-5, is DVKVTQSSRYLVKRTGEKVFLECVQDMDHENMFWYRQDPGLGLRLIYFSYDVKMKEKGDIPEGYSVSREKKERFSLILESASTNQTSMYLCASSFRAPGTLYFGPGTRLLVL.

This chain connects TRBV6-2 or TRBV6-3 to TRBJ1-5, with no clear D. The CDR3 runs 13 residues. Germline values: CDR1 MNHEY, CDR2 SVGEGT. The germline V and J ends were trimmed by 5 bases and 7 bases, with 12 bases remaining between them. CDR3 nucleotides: TGTGCCAGCAGTCTCCGGACCCCGCAGCCCCAGCATTTT. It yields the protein CASSLRTPQPQHF.

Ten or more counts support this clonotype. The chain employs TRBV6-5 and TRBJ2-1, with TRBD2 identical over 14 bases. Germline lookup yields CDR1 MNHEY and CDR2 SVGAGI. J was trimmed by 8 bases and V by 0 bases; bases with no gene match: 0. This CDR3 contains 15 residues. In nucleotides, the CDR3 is TGTGCCAGCAGTTACTCGACTAGCGGGAGGGATGAGCAGTTCTTC. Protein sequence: CASSYSTSGRDEQFF.

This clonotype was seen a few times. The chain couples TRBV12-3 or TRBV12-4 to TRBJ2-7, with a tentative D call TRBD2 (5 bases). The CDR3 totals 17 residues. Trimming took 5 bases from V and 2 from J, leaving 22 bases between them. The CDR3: CASSKRSSGVMAYEQYF. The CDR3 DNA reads TGTGCCAGCAGTAAGCGCTCCAGCGGTGTGATGGCCTACGAGCAGTACTTC.

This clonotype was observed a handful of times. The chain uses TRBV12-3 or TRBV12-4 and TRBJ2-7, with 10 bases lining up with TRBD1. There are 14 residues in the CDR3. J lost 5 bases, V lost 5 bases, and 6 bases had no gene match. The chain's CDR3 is CASSPGQGSHEQYF. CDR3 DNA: TGTGCCAGCAGTCCGGGACAGGGGTCCCACGAGCAGTACTTC.

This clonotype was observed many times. CDR3 sequence: CSVDQGAGELFF. Here the CDR3 DNA reads TGCAGCGTTGACCAGGGTGCCGGGGAGCTGTTTTTT. The J gene is TRBJ2-2, the V gene TRBV29-1; tentatively, D is TRBD1 (5 bases). CDR1 is SQVTM and CDR2 is ANQGSEA in the germline V gene. V lost 3 bases and J lost 6, with 8 bases in between. This CDR3 comprises 12 residues.

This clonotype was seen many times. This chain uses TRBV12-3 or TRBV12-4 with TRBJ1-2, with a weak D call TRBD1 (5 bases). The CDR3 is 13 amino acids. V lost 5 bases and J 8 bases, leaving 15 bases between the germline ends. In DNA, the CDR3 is TGTGCCAGCAGTCCAGGCAGGGAATCCGGCTACACCTTC. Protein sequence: CASSPGRESGYTF.

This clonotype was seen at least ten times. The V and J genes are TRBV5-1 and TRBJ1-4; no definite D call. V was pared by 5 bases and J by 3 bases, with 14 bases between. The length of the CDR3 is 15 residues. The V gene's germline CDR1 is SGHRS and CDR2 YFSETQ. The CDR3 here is CASRSTGDSNEKLFF. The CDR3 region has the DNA TGCGCCAGCAGAAGCACCGGGGATTCTAATGAAAAACTGTTTTTT. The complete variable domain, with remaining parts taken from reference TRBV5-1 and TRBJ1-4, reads KAGVTQTPRYLIKTRGQQVTLSCSPISGHRSVSWYQQTPGQGLQFLFEYFSETQRNKGNFPGRFSGRQFSNSRSEMNVSTLELGDSALYLCASRSTGDSNEKLFFGSGTQLSVL.

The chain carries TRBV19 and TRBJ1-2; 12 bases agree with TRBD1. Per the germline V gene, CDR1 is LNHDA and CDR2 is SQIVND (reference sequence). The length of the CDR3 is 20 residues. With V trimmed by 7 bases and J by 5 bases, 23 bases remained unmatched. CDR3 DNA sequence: TGTGCCAGTACCTCCCGCCGCTCGGGACAGGGGGCGACTGGGGGATATGGCTACACCTTC. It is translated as CASTSRRSGQGATGGYGYTF. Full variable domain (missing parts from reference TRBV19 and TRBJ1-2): DGGITQSPKYLFRKEGQNVTLSCEQNLNHDAMYWYRQDPGQGLRLIYYSQIVNDFQKGDIAEGYSVSREKKESFPLTVTSAQKNPTAFYLCASTSRRSGQGATGGYGYTFGSGTRLTVV.

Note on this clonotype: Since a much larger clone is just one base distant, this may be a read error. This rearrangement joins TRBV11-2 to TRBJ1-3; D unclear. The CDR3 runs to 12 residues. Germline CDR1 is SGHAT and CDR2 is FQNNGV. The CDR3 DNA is TGTGCCAGCAGCTTTACTGGAAACACCGTATATTTT. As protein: CASSFTGNTVYF.

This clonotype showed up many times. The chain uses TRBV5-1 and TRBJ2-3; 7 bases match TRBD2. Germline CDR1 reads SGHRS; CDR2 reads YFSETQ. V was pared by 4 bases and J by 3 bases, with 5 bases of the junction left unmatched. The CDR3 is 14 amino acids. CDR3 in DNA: TGCGCCAGCAGCCTGTGGCGGGAGACAGATACGCAGTATTTT. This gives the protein CASSLWRETDTQYF. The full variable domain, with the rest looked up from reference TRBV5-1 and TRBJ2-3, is KAGVTQTPRYLIKTRGQQVTLSCSPISGHRSVSWYQQTPGQGLQFLFEYFSETQRNKGNFPGRFSGRQFSNSRSEMNVSTLELGDSALYLCASSLWRETDTQYFGPGTRLTVL.

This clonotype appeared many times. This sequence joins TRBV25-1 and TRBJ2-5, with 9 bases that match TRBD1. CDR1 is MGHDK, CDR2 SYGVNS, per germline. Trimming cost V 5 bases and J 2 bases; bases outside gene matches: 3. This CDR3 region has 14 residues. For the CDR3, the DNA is TGTGCCAGCAGTCAGACAGGGGGGCAAGAGACCCAGTACTTC. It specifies CASSQTGGQETQYF.

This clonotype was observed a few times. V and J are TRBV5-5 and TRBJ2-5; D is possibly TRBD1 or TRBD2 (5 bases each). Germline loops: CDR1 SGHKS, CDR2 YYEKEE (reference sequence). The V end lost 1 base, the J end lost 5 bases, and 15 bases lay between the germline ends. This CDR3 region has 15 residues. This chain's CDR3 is CASSLILKWGETQYF. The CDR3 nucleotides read TGTGCCAGCAGCTTGATCCTTAAGTGGGGGGAGACCCAGTACTTC.

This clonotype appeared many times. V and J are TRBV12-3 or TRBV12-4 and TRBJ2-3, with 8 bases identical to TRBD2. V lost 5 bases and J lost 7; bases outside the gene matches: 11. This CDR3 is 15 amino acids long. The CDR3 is CASSPGGGRAYTQYF. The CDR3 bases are TGTGCCAGCAGTCCCGGGGGGGGACGGGCTTATACGCAGTATTTT.

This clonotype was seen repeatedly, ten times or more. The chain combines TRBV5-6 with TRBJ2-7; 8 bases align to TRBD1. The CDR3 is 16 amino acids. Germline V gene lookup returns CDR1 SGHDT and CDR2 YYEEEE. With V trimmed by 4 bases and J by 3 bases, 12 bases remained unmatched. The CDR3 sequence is CASSMSDRVDIYEQYF. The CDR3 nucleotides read TGTGCCAGCAGCATGTCGGACAGGGTAGACATCTACGAGCAGTACTTC.

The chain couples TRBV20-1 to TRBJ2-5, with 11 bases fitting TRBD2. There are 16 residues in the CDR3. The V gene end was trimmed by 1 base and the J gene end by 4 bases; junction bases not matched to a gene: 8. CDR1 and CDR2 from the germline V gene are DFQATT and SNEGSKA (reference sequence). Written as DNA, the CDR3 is TGCAGTGCTAGAGGGCCCTTAGCGGGAGGGCCAGAGACCCAGTACTTC. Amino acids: CSARGPLAGGPETQYF.

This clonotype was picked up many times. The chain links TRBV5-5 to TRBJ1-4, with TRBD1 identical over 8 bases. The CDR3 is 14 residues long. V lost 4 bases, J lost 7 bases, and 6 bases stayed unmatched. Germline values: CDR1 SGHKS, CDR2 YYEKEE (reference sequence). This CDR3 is CASSPGTGIEKLFF. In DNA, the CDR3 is TGTGCCAGCAGCCCCGGGACAGGAATTGAAAAACTGTTTTTT. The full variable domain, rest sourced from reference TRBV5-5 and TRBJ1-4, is DAGVTQSPTHLIKTRGQQVTLRCSPISGHKSVSWYQQVLGQGPQFIFQYYEKEERGRGNFPDRFSARQFPNYSSELNVNALLLGDSALYLCASSPGTGIEKLFFGSGTQLSVL.

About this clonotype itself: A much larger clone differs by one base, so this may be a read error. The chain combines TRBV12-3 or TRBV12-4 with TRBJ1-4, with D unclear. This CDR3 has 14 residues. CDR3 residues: CASSLRQSTEILFF. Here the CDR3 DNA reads TGTGCCAGCAGTTTACGGCAGAGTACTGAAATACTGTTTTTT.

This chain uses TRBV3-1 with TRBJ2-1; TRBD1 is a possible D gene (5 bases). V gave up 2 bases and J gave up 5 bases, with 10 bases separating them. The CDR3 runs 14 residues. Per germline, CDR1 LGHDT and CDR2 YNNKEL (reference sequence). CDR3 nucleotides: TGTGCCAGCAGCCAAATGGCAGGGAACAATGAGCAGTTCTTC. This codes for CASSQMAGNNEQFF.

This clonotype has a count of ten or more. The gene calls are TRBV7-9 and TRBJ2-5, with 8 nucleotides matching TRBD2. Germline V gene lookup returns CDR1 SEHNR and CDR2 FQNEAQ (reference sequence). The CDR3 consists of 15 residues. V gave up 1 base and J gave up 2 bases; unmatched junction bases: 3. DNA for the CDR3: TGTGCCAGCAGCTTAGAGGCGGGAGGACAAGAGACCCAGTACTTC. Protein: CASSLEAGGQETQYF.

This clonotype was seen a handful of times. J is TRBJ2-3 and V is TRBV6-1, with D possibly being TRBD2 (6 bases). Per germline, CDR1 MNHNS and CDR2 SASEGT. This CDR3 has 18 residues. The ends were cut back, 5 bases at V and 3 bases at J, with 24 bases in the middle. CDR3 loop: CASSPEGRGAGFTDTQYF. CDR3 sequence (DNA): TGTGCCAGCAGTCCCGAGGGGCGGGGTGCAGGTTTTACAGATACGCAGTATTTT.

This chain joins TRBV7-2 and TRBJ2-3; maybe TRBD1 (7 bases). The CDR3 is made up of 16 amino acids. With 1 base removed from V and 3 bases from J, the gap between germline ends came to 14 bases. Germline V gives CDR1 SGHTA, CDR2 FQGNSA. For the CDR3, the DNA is TGTGCCAGCAGCTTAGTCGGCGGGACAGTTACAGATACGCAGTATTTT. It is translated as CASSLVGGTVTDTQYF.

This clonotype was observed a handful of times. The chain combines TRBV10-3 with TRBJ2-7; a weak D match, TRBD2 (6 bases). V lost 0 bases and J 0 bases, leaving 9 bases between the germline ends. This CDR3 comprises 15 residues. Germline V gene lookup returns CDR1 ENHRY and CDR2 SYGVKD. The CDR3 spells CAISESGGLSYEQYF. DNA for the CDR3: TGTGCCATCAGTGAGTCGGGGGGACTCTCCTACGAGCAGTACTTC.

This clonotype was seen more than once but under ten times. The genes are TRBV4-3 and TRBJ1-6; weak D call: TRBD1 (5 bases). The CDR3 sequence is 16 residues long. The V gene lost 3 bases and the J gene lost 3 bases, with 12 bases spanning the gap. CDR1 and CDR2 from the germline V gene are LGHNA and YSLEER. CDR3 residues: CASSHGQIDYNSPLHF. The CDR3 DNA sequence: TGCGCCAGCAGCCACGGACAAATCGACTATAATTCACCCCTCCACTTT.

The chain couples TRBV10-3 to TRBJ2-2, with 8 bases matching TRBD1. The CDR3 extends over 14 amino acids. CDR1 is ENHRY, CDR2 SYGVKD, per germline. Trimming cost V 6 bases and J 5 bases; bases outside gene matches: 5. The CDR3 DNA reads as TGTGCCATCAGCGGACAGGGATATACCGGGGAGCTGTTTTTT. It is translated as CAISGQGYTGELFF.

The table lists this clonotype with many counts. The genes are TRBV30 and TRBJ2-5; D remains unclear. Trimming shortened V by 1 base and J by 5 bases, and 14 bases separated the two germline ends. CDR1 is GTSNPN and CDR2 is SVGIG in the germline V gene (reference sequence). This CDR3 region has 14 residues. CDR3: CAWSDHTNGETQYF. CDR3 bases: TGTGCCTGGAGTGACCACACTAATGGGGAGACCCAGTACTTC.

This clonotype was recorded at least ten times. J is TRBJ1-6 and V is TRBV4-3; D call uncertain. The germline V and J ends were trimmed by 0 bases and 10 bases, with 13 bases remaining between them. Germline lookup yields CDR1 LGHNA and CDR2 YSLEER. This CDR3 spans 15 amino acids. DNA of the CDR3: TGCGCCAGCAGCCAAGAATCCCGAGGAGGGTCACCCCTCCACTTT. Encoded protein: CASSQESRGGSPLHF.